Shown below are 9 T cell receptor beta chains from a single sample sequenced in a study of blood T cell repertoires in COVID-19. Generated by immunoSEQ multiplex PCR, the TCRdb table keeps only in-frame clones and is missing some. This table holds roughly 50,000 clones, 80% to 90% found once. Sequenced input: peripheral blood. All receptors derive from an elderly woman with acute or convalescent COVID-19.

The rearrangement uses TRBV5-1 and TRBJ2-1, with 15 bases matching TRBD2. The germline V gene has CDR1 SGHRS and CDR2 YFSETQ. The ends lost 2 bases at V and 5 bases at J; junction bases unmatched: 5. The CDR3 totals 17 residues. The CDR3 is CASSFWTSGGVDNEQFF. CDR3 in DNA: TGCGCCAGCAGCTTCTGGACTAGCGGGGGGGTCGACAATGAGCAGTTCTTC.

This chain links TRBV6-1 with TRBJ2-1; 7 bases are shared with TRBD2. Germline-derived CDR1 and CDR2 are MNHNS and SASEGT. Trimming took 2 bases from V and 0 from J; bases not matched to a gene: 4. This CDR3 region has 16 residues. DNA for the CDR3: TGTGCCAGCAGTGAATCTCAGCGGGGCTCCTACAATGAGCAGTTCTTC. It specifies CASSESQRGSYNEQFF.

This chain links TRBV5-6 with TRBJ1-1; D is unresolved. The CDR3 contains 14 residues. Per the germline V gene, CDR1 is SGHDT and CDR2 is YYEEEE. The V and J ends lost 0 bases and 0 bases respectively, with 6 bases between them. CDR3 nucleotides: TGTGCCAGCAGCTTGGCAACTATGAACACTGAAGCTTTCTTT. This sequence encodes CASSLATMNTEAFF.

CDR3 in DNA: TGTGCCTGGAGTGGAGGTGGCAATCAGCCCCAGCATTTT. Amino acid sequence: CAWSGGGNQPQHF. V usage is TRBV30 and J usage is TRBJ1-5; no definite D call. Trimming stripped 1 base from V and 2 bases from J, with 6 bases between. CDR1 is GTSNPN and CDR2 is SVGIG in the germline V gene (reference sequence). This CDR3 is built from 13 residues.

In this sample, this clone turned up once. This chain links TRBV19 with TRBJ1-6; D gene uncertain. Trimming removed 10 bases at V and 6 bases at J, with 19 bases between. Germline-derived CDR1 and CDR2 are LNHDA and SQIVND (reference sequence). CDR3 length: 15 amino acids. The CDR3 sequence: CATTPGTVINSPLHF. CDR3 DNA sequence: TGTGCCACCACCCCGGGAACAGTGATTAATTCACCCCTCCACTTT.

The genes are TRBV7-8 and TRBJ2-1; perhaps TRBD1 as D (5 bases). Germline lookup yields CDR1 SGHVS and CDR2 FQNEAQ. Trimming took 1 base from V and 15 from J, leaving 22 bases between them. The CDR3 length is 15 residues. DNA of the CDR3: TGTGCCAGCAGCTTAGTTCCCAGGGCAGACCTCAAACCGTTCTTC. Its protein product is CASSLVPRADLKPFF.

The chain is built from TRBV11-2 and TRBJ2-1, with TRBD2 identical over 8 bases. V dropped 5 bases and J dropped 6; count of bases not matched to a gene: 9. This CDR3 is built from 15 residues. Germline CDR1 reads SGHAT; CDR2 reads FQNNGV. The CDR3 DNA reads as TGTGCCAGCAGCACTGGGGCGGGGGGTCCCAATGAGCAGTTCTTC. Translation: CASSTGAGGPNEQFF.

This chain uses TRBV5-1 with TRBJ1-6; 10 bases fit TRBD1. The germline V gene has CDR1 SGHRS and CDR2 YFSETQ. The CDR3 has 16 residues. The V and J ends lost 0 bases and 8 bases, in that order; junction bases with no gene match: 5. The CDR3 spells CASSLVGTGAYSPLHF. CDR3 in DNA: TGCGCCAGCAGCTTGGTCGGGACAGGGGCATATTCACCCCTCCACTTT.

This clone was observed a handful of times. The chain employs TRBV6-6 and TRBJ2-6, with 12 bases aligning to TRBD1. The CDR3 is 18 residues long. The V and J ends lost 5 bases and 2 bases, in that order; junction bases with no gene match: 7. Per germline, CDR1 MNHNY and CDR2 SVGAGI (reference sequence). The CDR3: CASSPRDRGQPGANVLTF. The CDR3, as DNA: TGTGCCAGCAGTCCCCGGGACAGGGGGCAACCTGGGGCCAACGTCCTGACTTTC.